Given below is one T cell receptor beta chain in context. This specimen belongs to a study of blood T cell repertoires in COVID-19. Looking at the study overall: Whether acute or convalescent, the COVID-19 samples came from the United States, Italy and Spain. In each case, the material was cDNA or gDNA derived from T cells, B-cell-depleted T cells, or PBMCs.

The germline gives CDR1 MDHEN, CDR2 SYDVKM. CDR3 length: 13 residues. Trimming took 5 bases from V and 14 from J; bases not matched to a gene: 7. Original analysis: Reference gene primers were amplified, and this amplification served to estimate nucleated cell counts. Some clones are missing from TCRdb's copy, which holds only in-frame ones; the method was immunoSEQ multiplex PCR. Clone size and V and J calls were adopted from that table, with D and trimming inferred from the DNA. The data hold some 120,000 clones, with about 90% observed a single time. The TCR was taken from a woman aged 50 to 60 who had recovered from COVID-19. The sample comprised peripheral blood. V is TRBV28 and J is TRBJ1-6, with 9 bases fitting TRBD1. The CDR3 bases are TGTGCCAGCAGTCAAACAGGGGGCGGGGCCCTCCACTTT. Translated, it gives CASSQTGGGALHF. Together with reference TRBV28 and TRBJ1-6, the CDR3 gives the full variable domain: DVKVTQSSRYLVKRTGEKVFLECVQDMDHENMFWYRQDPGLGLRLIYFSYDVKMKEKGDIPEGYSVSREKKERFSLILESASTNQTSMYLCASSQTGGGALHFGNGTRLTVT.